Listed below are T cell receptor beta chains from one sample, sequenced in a study of blood T cell repertoires in COVID-19. TCRdb's table, derived via immunoSEQ multiplex PCR, lists solely in-frame clones and lacks some. The sample comprises about 36,000 clones, around 78% of which are singletons, and 33% rests with the top ten. The specimen was peripheral blood. These TCRs come from a man in his sixties with acute or convalescent COVID-19. CDR3s include the opening cysteine and the closing phenylalanine or tryptophan.

v_gene,j_gene,CDR3aa
TRBV5-3,TRBJ1-5,CARSSLHF
TRBV25-1,TRBJ2-6,CASRRGTSAGANVLTF
TRBV25-1,TRBJ2-7,CASSEWAGGSYEQYF
TRBV5-1,TRBJ1-3,CASSPGTGVGNTIYF
TRBV5-6,TRBJ1-6,CASSQLFTDGSPLHF
TRBV30,TRBJ2-1,CASATSSNEQFF
TRBV15,TRBJ1-1,CATSSGLEAFF
TRBV29-1,TRBJ2-2,CSVLQGSTGELFF
TRBV2,TRBJ1-4,CASRATGYEKLFF
TRBV12-3/TRBV12-4,TRBJ1-1,CASSSSTYTEAFF
TRBV6-5,TRBJ2-7,CASITTSGPYEQYF
TRBV5-1,TRBJ2-3,CASSLDRAGGRTDTQYF
TRBV19,TRBJ2-3,CASSTTYRGYTDTQYF
TRBV20-1,TRBJ2-1,CSGEPKNEQFF
TRBV14,TRBJ2-3,CASSLRGGVRTDTQYF
TRBV28,TRBJ1-5,CASSLSRDDQPQHF
TRBV6-6,TRBJ2-3,CASTSVPDTQYF
TRBV15,TRBJ2-5,CATSRGSKSGNQETQYF
TRBV11-3,TRBJ2-4,CASSTRQTIDIQYF
TRBV2,TRBJ1-1,CASSEEGFDTEAFF
TRBV9,TRBJ2-7,CASSVEGHSSYEQYF
TRBV5-1,TRBJ2-1,CASSLGGLAGQDEQFF
TRBV11-2,TRBJ2-1,CASSSLRGASGSYNEQFF
TRBV5-1,TRBJ1-1,CASSLPDTGQTAFF
TRBV2,TRBJ2-3,CASSELLAGTDTQYF
TRBV4-1,TRBJ2-7,CASSLRGGDEQYF
TRBV5-4,TRBJ1-4,CASSVDRDKLFF
TRBV5-1,TRBJ2-3,CASSWGDRGSADTQYF
TRBV28,TRBJ2-3,CASSLGLATDTQYF
TRBV7-2,TRBJ2-1,CASSLALSSYNEQFF
TRBV28,TRBJ2-7,CASRPNRGVSYEQYF
TRBV4-2,TRBJ2-7,CASSVTGTGGQDEQYF
TRBV7-2,TRBJ1-3,CASSLASVGNTIYF
TRBV2,TRBJ1-3,CASKSGATKGNTIYF
TRBV6-5,TRBJ1-2,CASSSDRIYGYTF
TRBV13,TRBJ2-3,CASSSRTSGSGTDTQYF
TRBV2,TRBJ2-5,CASSETRQETQYF
TRBV28,TRBJ2-7,CASRDRAGYEQYF
TRBV27,TRBJ2-7,CASSLVGQGNEQYF
TRBV3-1/TRBV3-2,TRBJ2-3,CASSQGLAGGPTDTQYF
TRBV5-1,TRBJ1-1,CASSLTGGGREAFF
TRBV6-2/TRBV6-3,TRBJ2-2,CASSQQVGTGELFF
TRBV18,TRBJ1-2,CASSPQEMEVYGYTF
TRBV6-1,TRBJ2-1,CASSEQSGSYNEQFF
TRBV3-1/TRBV3-2,TRBJ2-7,CASSRGTGRSYEQYF
TRBV19,TRBJ1-5,CASSIGTARELQHF
TRBV6-4,TRBJ1-5,CASATGMNQPQHF
TRBV30,TRBJ2-7,CAWSVRAGEEQYF
TRBV3-1/TRBV3-2,TRBJ1-1,CASSQGSVVSGGEAFF
TRBV6-5,TRBJ2-2,CASSRTQNTGELFF
TRBV11-2,TRBJ2-2,CASSFDRGAGELFF
TRBV7-6,TRBJ2-3,CASSLVGLATDTQYF
TRBV10-3,TRBJ2-3,CAISQAGGTQYF
TRBV7-9,TRBJ2-7,CASSFGGSAYEQYF